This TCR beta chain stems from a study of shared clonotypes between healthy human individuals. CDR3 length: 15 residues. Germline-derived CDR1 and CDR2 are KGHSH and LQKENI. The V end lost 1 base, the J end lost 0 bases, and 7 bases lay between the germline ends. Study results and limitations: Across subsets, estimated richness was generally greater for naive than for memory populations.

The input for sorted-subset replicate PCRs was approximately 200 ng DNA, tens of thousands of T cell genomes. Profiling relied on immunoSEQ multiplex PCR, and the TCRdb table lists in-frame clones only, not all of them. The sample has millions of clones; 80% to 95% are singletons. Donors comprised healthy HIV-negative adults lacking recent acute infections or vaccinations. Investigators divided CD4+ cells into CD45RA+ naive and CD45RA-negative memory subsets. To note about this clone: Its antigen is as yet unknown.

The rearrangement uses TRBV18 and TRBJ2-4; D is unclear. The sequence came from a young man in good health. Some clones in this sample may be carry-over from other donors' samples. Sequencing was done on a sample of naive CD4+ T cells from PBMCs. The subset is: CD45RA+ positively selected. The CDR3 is CASSPRPSAKNIQYF. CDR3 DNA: TGTGCCAGCTCACCACGTCCATCAGCCAAAAACATTCAGTACTTC.